These 12 T cell receptor beta chains originate from one sample sequenced in a study of CD8 T cells in Susac syndrome. With random hexamers, roughly 0.45 to 1 ug RNA was reverse transcribed. TCRdb independently ran MiXCR on the immunoSEQ multiplex PCR reads; one entry per CDR3 protein. This table has about 120,000 distinct CDR3 sequences, around 94% appearing once. Sequencing was done on a sample of CD8+ T cells from PBMCs. The receptors were gathered from a human donor with Susac syndrome.

J is TRBJ2-1 and V is TRBV30, with D perhaps TRBD1 (6 bases). V gave up 0 bases and J gave up 8 bases, with 14 bases separating them. Germline-derived CDR1 and CDR2 are GTSNPN and SVGIG (reference sequence). The CDR3 length is 14 residues. The DNA of the CDR3 is TGTGCCTGGAGTGTATCGTCGGCAGGGGATGAGCAGTTCTTC. Protein: CAWSVSSAGDEQFF.

The V call is TRBV12-3 or TRBV12-4, the J call TRBJ2-3; TRBD2 aligns across 7 bases. This CDR3 contains 16 residues. V dropped 5 bases and J dropped 0; count of bases not matched to a gene: 8. The DNA of the CDR3 is TGTGCCAGCAGTCCGGGGGACTACGAAAGCACAGATACGCAGTATTTT. Translated: CASSPGDYESTDTQYF.

V is TRBV12-3 or TRBV12-4 and J is TRBJ2-7, with TRBD2 matching over 10 bases. The V and J ends lost 7 bases and 6 bases, in that order; junction bases with no gene match: 12. The CDR3 has 15 amino acids. This chain's CDR3 is CASTKMVAGGSEQYF. In nucleotides, the CDR3 is TGTGCCAGCACAAAGATGGTAGCGGGAGGTTCCGAGCAGTACTTC.

This sequence joins TRBV7-9 and TRBJ1-6; 10 nucleotides line up with TRBD1. The CDR3 extends over 15 amino acids. Germline V gene sequence: CDR1 SEHNR, CDR2 FQNEAQ (reference sequence). J gave up 9 bases and V 5 bases, and 7 bases lay outside the gene matches. The CDR3, as DNA: TGTGCCAGCAGCCCCCCGACAGGGGGCATTTCACCCCTCCACTTT. Translating it yields CASSPPTGGISPLHF.

This clonotype was seen just once. The chain combines TRBV30 with TRBJ1-1; 8 bases align to TRBD1. This CDR3 spans 11 amino acids. The junction had 3 bases not matched to a gene; V was cut back by 7 bases and J by 5 bases. CDR1 and CDR2 (germline): GTSNPN, SVGIG (reference sequence). CDR3 sequence: CASQGGTEAFF. The CDR3 DNA follows: TGTGCCTCACAGGGGGGAACTGAAGCTTTCTTT.

The gene calls are TRBV5-4 and TRBJ2-3, with a weak D call TRBD1 (6 bases). This CDR3 is 14 amino acids long. The V and J ends lost 2 bases and 1 base respectively, with 8 bases between them. Looked up from germline, CDR1 is SGHNT and CDR2 is YYREEE (reference sequence). The CDR3 spells CASSLQGGTDTQYF. As DNA, the CDR3 is TGTGCCAGCAGCTTACAGGGTGGCACAGATACGCAGTATTTT.

This sequence joins TRBV9 and TRBJ2-2; possibly TRBD1 or TRBD2 for D (5 bases each). Deletions cut 7 bases from V and 0 bases from J, with 10 bases between. Germline V gene data show CDR1 as SGDLS and CDR2 as YYNGEE. There are 14 residues in the CDR3. CDR3 DNA sequence: TGTGCCAGCCATGGGACGACGAACACCGGGGAGCTGTTTTTT. Residues: CASHGTTNTGELFF.

The genes are TRBV7-6 and TRBJ1-1; D not certain. This CDR3 is built from 15 residues. The V end lost 5 bases, the J end lost 2 bases, and 15 bases lay between the germline ends. In germline, CDR1 is SGHVS, CDR2 FNYEAQ. The CDR3 protein is CASSEGPSINTEAFF. The DNA for the CDR3 is TGTGCCAGCAGCGAAGGACCGTCGATCAACACTGAAGCTTTCTTT.

This chain links TRBV12-3 or TRBV12-4 with TRBJ2-2; D remains unclear. V was trimmed by 6 bases and J by 3 bases, leaving 8 bases between them. The CDR3 totals 13 residues. In DNA, the CDR3 is TGTGCCAGCAGGCGTGTTGACACCGGGGAGCTGTTTTTT. Translating it yields CASRRVDTGELFF.

This rearrangement joins TRBV30 to TRBJ1-6; D uncertain. CDR1 is GTSNPN, CDR2 SVGIG, per germline (reference sequence). The CDR3 consists of 16 residues. Trimming removed 0 bases at V and 9 bases at J, with 18 bases between. For the CDR3, the DNA is TGTGCCTGGAGTGTGTTAGTAGGCCGGTGGGTTTCACCCCTCCACTTT. Translating it yields CAWSVLVGRWVSPLHF. Complete variable domain (other parts from reference TRBV30 and TRBJ1-6): SQTIHQWPATLVQPVGSPLSLECTVEGTSNPNLYWYRQAAGRGLQLLFYSVGIGQISSEVPQNLSASRPQDRQFILSSKKLLLSDSGFYLCAWSVLVGRWVSPLHFGNGTRLTVT.

The rearrangement joins TRBV15 to TRBJ1-1; possibly TRBD1 for D (5 bases). CDR1 LNHNV and CDR2 YYDKDF come from the germline V gene (reference sequence). There are 14 residues in the CDR3. V was clipped by 0 bases and J by 5 bases, with 10 bases between them. The chain's CDR3 is CATSRDRGGTEAFF. In DNA form, the CDR3 reads TGTGCCACCAGCAGAGATCGGGGGGGAACTGAAGCTTTCTTT.

This clonotype was counted a few times. The rearrangement links TRBV11-2 to TRBJ2-1, with 16 bases that match TRBD2. The J segment lost 0 bases and the V segment lost 4 bases, leaving 3 bases of the junction unmatched. Germline CDR1 reads SGHAT; CDR2 reads FQNNGV. CDR3 length equals 18 residues. The CDR3 DNA is TGTGCCAGCAGCTCGGGACTAGCGGGAGGGAGCTCCTACAATGAGCAGTTCTTC. This gives the protein CASSSGLAGGSSYNEQFF.